This entry concerns a single T cell receptor (beta chain). The data are from a study of somatic mutations in cytotoxic T cells in rheumatoid arthritis. The length of the CDR3 is 14 residues. The ends lost 4 bases at V and 2 bases at J; junction bases unmatched: 3. Per the germline V gene, CDR1 is SGHRS and CDR2 is YFSETQ. Per the authors' pipeline: Published virus-specific TCRB sequences were rarely matched by patient CD8+ clones larger than 1%. Data came from immunoSEQ multiplex PCR; TCRdb stores just in-frame clones and leaves some out. That table gives V, J and clone size, and the DNA gave D and trimming. The sample yields 15,000 to 20,000 clones, about four fifths seen once.

The clonotype was recovered from a man aged 18 to 29 with rheumatoid arthritis. V is TRBV5-1 and J is TRBJ1-2, with 9 bases lining up with TRBD1. Sequencing was carried out using CD8+ T cells sorted from blood. In DNA, the CDR3 is TGCGCCAGCAGCCTGGGACAGGGAAACTATGGCTACACCTTC. It yields the protein CASSLGQGNYGYTF.